These 5 T cell receptor beta chains were sequenced from one sample in a study of cytomegalovirus exposure and HLA in healthy donors. Researchers ran the PCR with 60 Vbeta and 13 Jbeta primers. Here immunoSEQ multiplex PCR was the method, and the copy in TCRdb shows in-frame clones only, minus some. The sample has 150,000 to 200,000 clones, roughly 80% seen once. Sequencing was carried out using PBMCs. Every receptor here comes from a male donor in good health and CMV-seronegative.

The J gene is TRBJ2-1, the V gene TRBV7-2; a weak D match, TRBD1 (6 bases). This CDR3 has 16 amino acids. V dropped 2 bases and J dropped 3 bases, with 14 bases sitting between them. CDR1 and CDR2 (germline): SGHTA, FQGNSA. The CDR3 loop reads CASSLNPGVFYNEQFF. The CDR3, as DNA: TGTGCCAGCAGCTTAAATCCAGGGGTATTCTACAATGAGCAGTTCTTC.

The chain joins TRBV29-1 to TRBJ2-1; maybe TRBD2 (5 bases). V lost 4 bases and J lost 9, with 13 bases in between. CDR3 length: 12 residues. CDR1 and CDR2 (germline): SQVTM, ANQGSEA. The CDR3 is CSVVTIEGEQFF. The CDR3 DNA reads TGCAGCGTTGTTACTATTGAGGGTGAGCAGTTCTTC.

The chain employs TRBV11-1 and TRBJ1-2; D gene uncertain. With 2 bases removed from V and 8 bases from J, the gap between germline ends came to 12 bases. CDR3 length: 13 amino acids. Germline V gene data show CDR1 as SGHAT and CDR2 as FQDESV (reference sequence). The CDR3 loop reads CASSLTPYGGYTF. The CDR3 DNA is TGTGCCAGCAGCTTAACCCCTTATGGCGGCTACACCTTC.

In this sample, this clone turned up a few times. This chain connects TRBV4-3 to TRBJ2-2; 8 bases fit TRBD1. This CDR3 contains 15 residues. With 0 bases clipped from V and 6 bases from J, the junction kept 3 bases outside the gene matches. The germline gives CDR1 LGHNA, CDR2 YSLEER. The CDR3 region is CASSQDRGRAGELFF. Written as DNA, the CDR3 is TGCGCCAGCAGCCAAGACAGGGGGCGGGCCGGGGAGCTGTTTTTT.

The gene calls are TRBV19 and TRBJ2-6; no clear D. Deletions cut 1 base from V and 2 bases from J, with 12 bases between. The CDR3 sequence is 17 residues long. The germline V gene has CDR1 LNHDA and CDR2 SQIVND (reference sequence). The CDR3 nucleotides read TGTGCCAGTAGTATAGGCAGAGGTAAGGCTGGGGCCAACGTCCTGACTTTC. This encodes CASSIGRGKAGANVLTF.